The rows below give T cell receptor beta chains drawn from one sample of a study of T cell repertoires in cytomegalovirus infection. TCRdb re-derived calls from the reads in MiXCR, one entry per CDR3 protein. The sample yields 150,000 to 200,000 distinct CDR3 sequences, 7.5% to 10% seen once. The sample was PBMCs. The receptor set was obtained from a human donor in good health (CMV status not recorded). Some clones in this sample may be carry-over from other donors' samples. Both conserved end residues are part of each CDR3. The order of the fields is V gene, D gene, clone size, J gene, CDR3 protein, CDR3 DNA. The D gene is left open where the match is weak. Clone size, where shown, is once, few, many, or a class for clones that have expanded.

TRBV10-3	.	.	TRBJ2-1	CAISESVPPRRFF	TGTGCCATCAGTGAGTCGGTACCGCCTAGGAGGTTCTTC
TRBV12-3/TRBV12-4	.	many	TRBJ1-4	CASSLGDFQTEKLFF	TGTGCCAGCAGTTTAGGTGACTTCCAAACTGAAAAACTGTTTTTT
TRBV7-2	.	many	TRBJ2-3	CASRDGRELRHTDTQYF	TGTGCCAGCAGAGACGGTCGGGAGCTGAGGCACACAGATACGCAGTATTTT
TRBV7-8	.	many	TRBJ2-1	CASSPPGLPLNEQFF	TGTGCCAGCAGCCCCCCGGGACTTCCCCTAAATGAGCAGTTCTTC
TRBV29-1	.	.	TRBJ2-3	CSVEDGADRGAQYF	TGCAGCGTTGAAGATGGAGCGGATCGGGGCGCGCAGTATTTT
TRBV3-1	TRBD1	few	TRBJ1-1	CASRRQGRNTEAFF	TGTGCCAGCCGAAGACAGGGGCGAAACACTGAAGCTTTCTTT
TRBV28	TRBD1	many	TRBJ2-7	CASSEGQSGREQYF	TGTGCCAGCAGCGAGGGACAGTCTGGTCGCGAGCAGTACTTC
TRBV14	.	few	TRBJ2-7	CASSPMGAGEQYF	TGTGCCAGCAGCCCAATGGGTGCGGGAGAGCAGTACTTC
TRBV23-1	.	.	TRBJ2-4	CASSPISAKNIQYF	TGCGCCAGCAGCCCAATTTCAGCCAAAAACATTCAGTACTTC
TRBV5-6	TRBD1	.	TRBJ1-4	CASSSADRVNEKLFF	TGTGCCAGCAGCTCCGCGGACAGGGTTAATGAAAAACTGTTTTTT
TRBV19	.	many	TRBJ1-6	CASSSPDNSPLHF	TGTGCCAGTAGTTCCCCGGATAATTCACCCCTCCACTTT
TRBV2	.	few	TRBJ2-7	CASSTSLPGEDLTYEQYF	TGTGCCAGCAGTACTTCCCTGCCAGGGGAAGATCTCACCTACGAGCAGTACTTC
TRBV29-1	.	.	TRBJ2-1	CSVDEGKQFF	TGCAGCGTTGACGAAGGCAAGCAGTTCTTC
TRBV7-8	.	many	TRBJ1-5	CASSLEGRSNQPQHF	TGTGCCAGCAGCTTAGAAGGGAGAAGCAATCAGCCCCAGCATTTT
TRBV28	TRBD1	.	TRBJ1-1	CASSFRGLISEAFF	TGTGCCAGCAGTTTCAGGGGGCTAATCTCTGAAGCTTTCTTT
TRBV7-2	TRBD1	many	TRBJ1-1	CASNLQGARTEAFF	TGTGCCAGCAACCTACAGGGGGCGAGGACTGAAGCTTTCTTT
TRBV10-3	.	few	TRBJ2-4	CAISDKNIQYF	TGTGCCATCAGTGACAAAAACATTCAGTACTTC
TRBV4-2	.	.	TRBJ2-1	CASSQGLTNNEQFF	TGTGCCAGCAGCCAAGGACTAACCAACAATGAGCAGTTCTTC
TRBV7-2	.	many	TRBJ2-2	CASSFQRVNTGELFF	TGTGCCAGCTCCTTTCAGCGGGTGAACACCGGGGAGCTGTTTTTT
TRBV7-8	.	many	TRBJ1-5	CASSPGGFNQPQHF	TGTGCCAGCAGCCCGGGGGGGTTCAATCAGCCCCAGCATTTT
TRBV7-2	.	many	TRBJ1-2	CASSSTGVPPFYGYTF	TGTGCCAGCAGCTCGACGGGGGTCCCACCCTTCTATGGCTACACCTTC
TRBV12-3/TRBV12-4	TRBD1	.	TRBJ2-3	CASSFGQGIADTQYF	TGTGCCAGCAGTTTCGGACAGGGGATCGCAGATACGCAGTATTTT
TRBV11-3	TRBD2	many	TRBJ2-2	CASSRGTSTGELFF	TGTGCCAGCAGCCGGGGGACTAGCACCGGGGAGCTGTTTTTT
TRBV28	.	many	TRBJ1-2	CASRTQGIQAGGYTF	TGTGCCAGCAGGACCCAGGGGATACAGGCAGGTGGCTACACCTTC
TRBV12-3/TRBV12-4	.	many	TRBJ1-5	CASSLLSEIQPQHF	TGTGCCAGCAGTTTACTTTCGGAAATACAGCCCCAGCATTTT
TRBV7-2	.	many	TRBJ1-4	CASSLGLGARTNEKLFF	TGTGCCAGCAGCTTAGGGTTGGGGGCACGAACTAATGAAAAACTGTTTTTT
TRBV27	TRBD1	.	TRBJ2-7	CASRDRAYEQYF	TGTGCCAGCAGGGACAGGGCTTACGAGCAGTACTTC
TRBV7-9	TRBD2	few	TRBJ2-7	CASSLAAGVLAYEQYF	TGTGCCAGCAGCTTAGCGGCGGGAGTTCTCGCCTACGAGCAGTACTTC
TRBV20-1	.	few	TRBJ1-5	CSARPGIYSNQPQHF	TGCAGTGCTAGACCAGGGATTTATAGCAATCAGCCCCAGCATTTT
TRBV6-2/TRBV6-3	.	.	TRBJ2-3	CASSSFSDTQYF	TGTGCCAGCAGTTCGTTCTCAGATACGCAGTATTTT
TRBV6-2/TRBV6-3	.	many	TRBJ2-5	CASRTTRGGDTLETQYF	TGTGCCAGCAGAACCACCCGAGGGGGAGATACCCTGGAGACCCAGTACTTC
TRBV20-1	.	many	TRBJ1-5	CSARKGWDQPQHF	TGCAGTGCTAGGAAAGGGTGGGACCAGCCCCAGCATTTT
TRBV11-1	TRBD2	few	TRBJ2-1	CASSFGVSGTSHEQFF	TGTGCCAGCAGCTTTGGGGTTAGCGGGACCTCACATGAGCAGTTCTTC
TRBV11-2	.	few	TRBJ2-5	CASSLAPDSGAQYF	TGTGCCAGCAGCTTAGCTCCGGATTCGGGGGCCCAGTACTTC
TRBV19	TRBD2	many	TRBJ2-1	CATGTSGGAAEQFF	TGTGCCACCGGGACTAGCGGGGGGGCCGCTGAGCAGTTCTTC
TRBV2	TRBD1	many	TRBJ1-1	CASRYRGDTEAFF	TGTGCCAGCAGATACAGGGGCGACACTGAAGCTTTCTTT
TRBV7-2	.	many	TRBJ2-7	CASSPLAGLTYEQYF	TGTGCCAGCAGCCCCTTGGCGGGGTTAACCTACGAGCAGTACTTC
TRBV28	TRBD1	few	TRBJ1-2	CASSHGQGFRGYTF	TGTGCCAGCAGCCATGGACAGGGCTTTCGTGGCTACACCTTC
TRBV7-9	TRBD1	few	TRBJ1-2	CASSLGGRGLSNYGYTF	TGTGCCAGCAGCTTGGGTGGCAGGGGGCTCTCTAACTATGGCTACACCTTC
TRBV10-3	.	few	TRBJ1-2	CAISPRDSFNYGYTF	TGTGCCATCAGTCCCCGGGACTCCTTTAACTATGGCTACACCTTC